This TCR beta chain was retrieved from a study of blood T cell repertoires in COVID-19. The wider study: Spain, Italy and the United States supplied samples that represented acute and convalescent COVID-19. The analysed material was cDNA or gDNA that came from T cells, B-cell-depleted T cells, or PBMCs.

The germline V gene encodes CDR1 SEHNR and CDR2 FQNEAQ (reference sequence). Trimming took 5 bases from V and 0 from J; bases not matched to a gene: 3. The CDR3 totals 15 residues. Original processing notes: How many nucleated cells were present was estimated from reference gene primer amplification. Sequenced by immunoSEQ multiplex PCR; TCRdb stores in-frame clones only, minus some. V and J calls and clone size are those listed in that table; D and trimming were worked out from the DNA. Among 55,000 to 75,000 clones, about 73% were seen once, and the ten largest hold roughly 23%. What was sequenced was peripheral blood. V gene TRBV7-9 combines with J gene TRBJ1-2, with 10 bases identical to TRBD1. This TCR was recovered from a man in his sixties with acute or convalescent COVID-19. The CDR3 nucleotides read TGTGCCAGCAGCACGACAGGGGGCACTAACTATGGCTACACCTTC. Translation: CASSTTGGTNYGYTF.